Shown below are 3 T cell receptor beta chains from a single sample sequenced in a study of the immune and genomic landscape of osteosarcoma. Assay used: immunoSEQ multiplex PCR; TCRdb lists only in-frame clones, some missing. This repertoire shows about 10,000 clones, under 75% found once; its top ten account for roughly 18%. Primary, local recurrence and metastasis osteosarcoma tumors were taken after treatment from poor-prognosis patients. Material for sequencing was osteosarcoma tumor tissue from the lung. These TCRs come from a human donor with osteosarcoma.

This clone was observed a handful of times. The chain carries TRBV6-5 and TRBJ1-5; D uncertain. The CDR3 sequence is 15 residues long. Deletions cut 6 bases from V and 6 bases from J, with 18 bases between. Germline-derived CDR1 and CDR2 are MNHEY and SVGAGI. The CDR3 here is CASRVKFQSGQPQHF. The CDR3 DNA is TGTGCCAGCAGGGTTAAGTTCCAGTCGGGTCAGCCCCAGCATTTT.

The chain has TRBV10-3 and TRBJ1-1; D ambiguous. Germline V gives CDR1 ENHRY, CDR2 SYGVKD. The CDR3 length is 14 residues. Trimming shortened V by 10 bases and J by 2 bases, and 17 bases separated the two germline ends. In DNA, the CDR3 is TGTGCCAGCAGCCAAATCGGCCTAAACACTGAAGCTTTCTTT. As protein: CASSQIGLNTEAFF.

The rearrangement joins TRBV5-4 to TRBJ2-7; D ambiguous. In germline, CDR1 is SGHNT, CDR2 YYREEE (reference sequence). There are 13 residues in the CDR3. Between the trimmed V and J ends, which lost 1 base and 6 bases, there was a span of 11 bases. The CDR3 coding sequence is TGTGCCAGCAGCTTGAACTCGGCAGCCGAGCAGTACTTC. It yields the protein CASSLNSAAEQYF.